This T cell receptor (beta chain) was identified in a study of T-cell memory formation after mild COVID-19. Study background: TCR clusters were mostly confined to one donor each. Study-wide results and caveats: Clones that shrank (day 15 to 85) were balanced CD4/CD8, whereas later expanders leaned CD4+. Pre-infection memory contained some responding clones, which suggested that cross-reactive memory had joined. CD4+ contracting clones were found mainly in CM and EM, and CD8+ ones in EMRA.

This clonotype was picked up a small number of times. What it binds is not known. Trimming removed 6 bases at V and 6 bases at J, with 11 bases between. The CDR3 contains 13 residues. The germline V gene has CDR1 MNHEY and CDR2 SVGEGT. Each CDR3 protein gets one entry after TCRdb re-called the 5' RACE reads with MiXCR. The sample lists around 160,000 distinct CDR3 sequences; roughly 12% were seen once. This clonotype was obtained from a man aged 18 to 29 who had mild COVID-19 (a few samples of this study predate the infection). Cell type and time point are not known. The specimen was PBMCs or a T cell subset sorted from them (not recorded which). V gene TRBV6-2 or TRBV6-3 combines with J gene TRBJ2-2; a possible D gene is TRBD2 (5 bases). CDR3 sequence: CASSPPAAGELFF. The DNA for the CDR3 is TGTGCCAGCAGCCCTCCAGCGGCCGGGGAGCTGTTTTTT.